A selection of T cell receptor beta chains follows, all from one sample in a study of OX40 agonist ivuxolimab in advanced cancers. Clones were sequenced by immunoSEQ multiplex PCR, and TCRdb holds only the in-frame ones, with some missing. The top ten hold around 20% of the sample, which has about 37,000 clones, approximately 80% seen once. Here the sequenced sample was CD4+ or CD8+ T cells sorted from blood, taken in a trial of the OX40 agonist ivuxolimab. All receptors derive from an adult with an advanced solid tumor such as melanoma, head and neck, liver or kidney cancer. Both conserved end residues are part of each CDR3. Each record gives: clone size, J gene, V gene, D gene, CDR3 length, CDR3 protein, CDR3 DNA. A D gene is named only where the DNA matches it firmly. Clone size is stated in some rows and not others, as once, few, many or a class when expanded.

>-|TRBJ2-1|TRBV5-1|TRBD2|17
CASSLQTSSNSYNEQFF
TGCGCCAGCAGCTTGCAGACTAGCTCCAACTCCTACAATGAGCAGTTCTTC
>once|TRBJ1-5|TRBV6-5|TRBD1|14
CASSLQRAGTGQHF
TGTGCCAGCAGCCTTCAGAGGGCCGGGACAGGGCAGCATTTT
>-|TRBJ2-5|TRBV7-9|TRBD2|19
CASSTQVGLAGEAQETQYF
TGTGCCAGCAGCACCCAAGTCGGACTAGCGGGGGAAGCCCAAGAGACCCAGTACTTC
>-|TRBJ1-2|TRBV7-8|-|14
CASSLGRAAYGYTF
TGTGCCAGCAGTTTAGGTCGGGCAGCTTATGGCTACACCTTC
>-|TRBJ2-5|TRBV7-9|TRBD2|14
CASSFQAGMETQYF
TGTGCCAGCAGCTTTCAAGCGGGAATGGAGACCCAGTACTTC
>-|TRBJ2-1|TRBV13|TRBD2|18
CASSPPWGEGNSYNEQFF
TGTGCCAGCAGTCCACCCTGGGGGGAGGGAAACTCCTACAATGAGCAGTTCTTC
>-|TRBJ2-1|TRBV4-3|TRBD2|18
CASSQGPGGTSGKNEQFF
TGCGCCAGCAGCCAAGGACCCGGTGGGACTAGCGGGAAGAATGAGCAGTTCTTC
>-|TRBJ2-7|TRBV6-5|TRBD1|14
CASSYSPLDREQYF
TGTGCCAGCAGTTACTCCCCCCTCGACAGGGAACAGTACTTC
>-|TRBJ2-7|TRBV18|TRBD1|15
CASSVAGTGDYEQYF
TGTGCCAGCAGCGTAGCCGGGACAGGGGACTACGAGCAGTACTTC
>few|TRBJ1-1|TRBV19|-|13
CASTTQVITEAFF
TGTGCCAGTACCACTCAGGTCATCACTGAAGCTTTCTTT
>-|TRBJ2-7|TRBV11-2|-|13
CASSLGSLYEQYF
TGTGCCAGCAGCTTAGGTTCACTTTACGAGCAGTACTTC
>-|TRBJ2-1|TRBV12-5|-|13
CASGFTGADEQFF
TGTGCTAGTGGTTTCACAGGTGCTGATGAGCAGTTCTTC
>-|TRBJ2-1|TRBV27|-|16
CASSLSGSISYNEQFF
TGTGCCAGCAGTTTATCGGGCAGTATCTCCTACAATGAGCAGTTCTTC
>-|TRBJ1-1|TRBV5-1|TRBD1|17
CASSGATGGLMNTEAFF
TGCGCCAGCAGCGGGGCGACAGGGGGCCTAATGAACACTGAAGCTTTCTTT
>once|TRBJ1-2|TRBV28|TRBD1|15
CASKRGQGGNYGYTF
TGTGCCAGCAAACGGGGGCAGGGGGGGAACTATGGCTACACCTTC
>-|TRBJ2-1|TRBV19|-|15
CASSPRESSYNEQFF
TGTGCCAGTAGCCCTCGGGAAAGCTCCTACAATGAGCAGTTCTTC
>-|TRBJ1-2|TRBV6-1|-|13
CASERASFYGYTF
TGTGCCAGCGAAAGGGCCTCCTTCTATGGCTACACCTTC
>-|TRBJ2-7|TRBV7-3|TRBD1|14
CASSSTGTGNEQYF
TGTGCCAGCAGCTCTACCGGGACAGGGAACGAGCAGTACTTC
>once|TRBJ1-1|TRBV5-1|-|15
CASSLAVGGMTEAFF
TGCGCCAGCAGCTTGGCTGTAGGAGGGATGACTGAAGCTTTCTTT
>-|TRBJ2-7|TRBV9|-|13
CASSEEGQDEQYF
TGTGCCAGCAGCGAGGAGGGGCAGGACGAGCAGTACTTC
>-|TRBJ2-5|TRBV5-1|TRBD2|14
CASSLSGGMSEQYF
TGCGCCAGCAGCTTGAGCGGGGGAATGTCGGAGCAGTACTTC
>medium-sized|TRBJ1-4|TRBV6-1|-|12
CASRFPNEKLFF
TGTGCCAGCCGGTTTCCTAATGAAAAACTGTTTTTT
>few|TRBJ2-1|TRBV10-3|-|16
CAISSSGRGSYNEQFF
TGTGCCATCAGTTCCTCGGGACGGGGCTCCTACAATGAGCAGTTCTTC
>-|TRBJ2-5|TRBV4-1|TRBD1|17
CASSLQASGTGAWVQYF
TGCGCCAGCAGCCTCCAAGCTTCCGGGACAGGAGCATGGGTCCAGTACTTC
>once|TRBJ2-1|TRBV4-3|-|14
CASSQVNWGNEQFF
TGCGCCAGCAGCCAAGTCAACTGGGGCAATGAGCAGTTCTTC
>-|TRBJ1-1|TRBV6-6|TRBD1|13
CASRPTGFTEAFF
TGTGCCAGCAGACCGACAGGGTTTACTGAAGCTTTCTTT
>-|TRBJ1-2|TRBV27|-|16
CASSTSGTQANYGYTF
TGTGCCAGCAGTACCTCCGGGACCCAAGCTAACTATGGCTACACCTTC
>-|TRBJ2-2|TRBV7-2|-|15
CASSLEVTNTGELFF
TGTGCCAGCAGCTTAGAAGTGACGAACACCGGGGAGCTGTTTTTT
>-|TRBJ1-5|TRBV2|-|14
CASSGTGRNQPQHF
TGTGCCAGCAGTGGAACAGGCCGCAATCAGCCCCAGCATTTT
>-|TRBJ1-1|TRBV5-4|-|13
CASSFQGQNEAFF
TGTGCCAGCAGCTTCCAAGGACAGAATGAAGCTTTCTTT
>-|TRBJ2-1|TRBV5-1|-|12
CASSLVLDEQFF
TGCGCCAGCAGCTTGGTCCTCGATGAGCAGTTCTTC
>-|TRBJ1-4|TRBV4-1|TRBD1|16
CASSHPRQGLDEKLFF
TGCGCCAGCAGCCACCCCCGACAGGGGTTGGATGAAAAACTGTTTTTT
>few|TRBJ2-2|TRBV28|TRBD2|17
CASSFWELAGDTGELFF
TGTGCCAGCAGTTTCTGGGAGCTAGCGGGAGACACCGGGGAGCTGTTTTTT
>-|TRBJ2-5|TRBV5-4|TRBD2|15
CASSSGLAAQETQYF
TGTGCCAGCAGCTCGGGACTAGCAGCCCAAGAGACCCAGTACTTC
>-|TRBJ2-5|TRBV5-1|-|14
CASSSRTSGETQYF
TGCGCCAGCAGCTCCCGGACCTCCGGGGAGACCCAGTACTTC
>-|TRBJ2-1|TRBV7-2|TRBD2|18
CASSLAWASGGSYNEQFF
TGTGCCAGCAGCTTAGCGTGGGCTAGCGGGGGCTCCTACAATGAGCAGTTCTTC
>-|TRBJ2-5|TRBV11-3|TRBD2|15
CASSLGGGLAETQYF
TGTGCCAGCAGCTTAGGGGGGGGACTAGCGGAGACCCAGTACTTC
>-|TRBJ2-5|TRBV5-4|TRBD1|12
CASSYRGETQYF
TGTGCCAGCAGCTACAGGGGCGAGACCCAGTACTTC
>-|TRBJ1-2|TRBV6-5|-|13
CASSYGGDYGYTF
TGTGCCAGCAGTTACGGGGGGGACTATGGCTACACCTTC
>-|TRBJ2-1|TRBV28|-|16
CASSSLGAVSYNEQFF
TGTGCCAGCAGCTCCCTGGGGGCAGTCTCCTACAATGAGCAGTTCTTC
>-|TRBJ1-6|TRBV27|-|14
CASRSGGVGSPLHF
TGTGCCAGCAGAAGTGGTGGCGTTGGTTCACCCCTCCACTTT
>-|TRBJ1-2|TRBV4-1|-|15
CASSQDASIYYGYTF
TGCGCCAGCAGCCAAGACGCCAGTATATACTATGGCTACACCTTC
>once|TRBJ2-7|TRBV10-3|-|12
CAIREVGSEQYF
TGTGCCATCAGGGAGGTGGGGAGCGAGCAGTACTTC
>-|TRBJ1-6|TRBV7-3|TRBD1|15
CASSSGGSYNSPLHF
TGTGCCAGCAGCTCAGGGGGCTCCTATAATTCACCCCTCCACTTT
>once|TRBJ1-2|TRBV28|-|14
CASYLPGQLYGYTF
TGTGCCAGCTACCTACCCGGGCAGCTCTATGGCTACACCTTC
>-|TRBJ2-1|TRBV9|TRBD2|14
CASSPPAGYNEQFF
TGTGCCAGCAGCCCACCAGCGGGGTACAATGAGCAGTTCTTC
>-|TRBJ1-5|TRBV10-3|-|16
CAISESFREGNQPQHF
TGTGCCATCAGTGAGTCGTTCAGGGAGGGCAATCAGCCCCAGCATTTT
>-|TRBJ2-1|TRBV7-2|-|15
CASSLGAYVYNEQFF
TGTGCCAGCAGCTTAGGGGCTTACGTTTACAATGAGCAGTTCTTC
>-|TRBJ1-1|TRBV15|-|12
CATSRVGTEAFF
TGTGCCACCAGCAGAGTCGGCACTGAAGCTTTCTTT
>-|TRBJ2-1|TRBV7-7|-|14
CASTPVTGTGEQFF
TGTGCCAGCACCCCAGTTACAGGGACGGGGGAGCAGTTCTTC
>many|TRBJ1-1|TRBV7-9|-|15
CASSLAFVGGTEAFF
TGTGCCAGCAGCTTAGCGTTTGTGGGGGGGACTGAAGCTTTCTTT
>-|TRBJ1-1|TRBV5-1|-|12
CASSLMNTEAFF
TGCGCCAGCAGCTTGATGAACACTGAAGCTTTCTTT
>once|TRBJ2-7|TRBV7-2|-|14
CASSNGLISYEQYF
TGTGCCAGCAGCAACGGACTGATCTCCTACGAGCAGTACTTC
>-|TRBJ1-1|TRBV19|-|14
CASLGHSFSTEAFF
TGTGCCTCCCTCGGGCACTCCTTTTCAACTGAAGCTTTCTTT
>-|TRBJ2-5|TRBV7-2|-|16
CASSLVGGRREETQYF
TGTGCCAGCAGCTTAGTGGGTGGGAGGAGAGAGGAGACCCAGTACTTC
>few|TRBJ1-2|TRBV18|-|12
CASSPDNYGYTF
TGTGCCAGCTCACCGGATAACTATGGCTACACCTTC